The subject of this entry is one T cell receptor beta chain. Its antigen remains unidentified. The record has no base qualities; no much larger clone is one base away. CDR1 MGHRA and CDR2 YSYEKL are derived from the germline V gene. Spanning cysteine to phenylalanine, the CDR3 consists of 16 amino acids. Just the 48-base CDR3 DNA is kept, in frame starting at base 1. The junction shows trimming of 4 bases on V and 5 bases on J, plus 18 bases between the germline ends. This sample was included in a study of T cell repertoires in cytomegalovirus infection (dated by TCRdb to the late 2010s). Notes on the research overall: Recently identified HLA-C-restricted CMV epitopes, whose presentation resists viral immunomodulation, were targeted by peptide stimulations together with well-studied HLA-B-restricted epitopes. The HLA type of each donor mattered for the analysis, because public TCR beta signatures pointed to carriage of CMV infection along with the matching HLA type. Findings and caveats that apply to the study as a whole: Cumulative frequency of public TCR beta family members discriminated carriers of CMV infection plus the relevant HLA type in this cohort and an independent roughly 340-donor cohort. In the ex vivo response, HLA-C-restricted CMV-specific TCR beta clonotypes were dominant, and in two of eight donors the single most frequent clonotype came from this HLA-C-restricted group.

The data were produced on an Illumina HiSeq 1500. TCRdb reprocessed the public reads (quality trimming at Q25 with fastp, clone calling with MiXCR) and kept in-frame beta chains. When rows share a CDR3 protein, they turn into one entry using the most common DNA and genes. The sample contains some 700,000 distinct CDR3 sequences, roughly 33% of them found a single time. The top ten constitute about 20% of the sample. The treatment or condition label, read with the paper, signifies: in vitro stimulation with specific CMV peptide epitopes to enrich CMV-specific T cells. The clonotype comes from a human donor in good health (CMV status not recorded). Some clones in this sample may be carry-over from other donors' samples. The sequencing used cultured PBMCs, collected from culture after CMV antigen stimulation. The chain joins TRBV4-1 to TRBJ2-1; TRBD2 is a possible D gene, resting on 5 matching bases. CDR3 sequence: CASSPPKWVRDNEQFF. The DNA reads TGCGCCAGCAGCCCGCCCAAGTGGGTGAGGGACAATGAGCAGTTCTTC.